The rows below give T cell receptor beta chains drawn from one sample of a study of patients with pleural tuberculosis. MiXCR, applied by TCRdb to the reads, yields one record per CDR3 protein. This table holds about 50,000 distinct CDR3 sequences, 7.3% found once. These receptor sequences come from a human donor with pleural tuberculosis. Both conserved end residues are part of each CDR3. The D gene is left open where the match is weak. Only some rows state a clone size, as once, few, many or a class for expanded clones.

CDR3nt,CDR3aa,j_gene,v_gene,d_gene,abundance
TGTGCTAGCACCGAAGGGGAGACCCAGTACTTC,CASTEGETQYF,TRBJ2-5,TRBV2,.,.
TGCGCCAGCAGTGTATGGGGATCAGGAGACTACGAGCAGTACTTC,CASSVWGSGDYEQYF,TRBJ2-7,TRBV10-2,.,few
TGTGCCAGCAGTGGGACAGGGGGCTCTAACTATGGCTACACCTTC,CASSGTGGSNYGYTF,TRBJ1-2,TRBV6-1,TRBD1,many
TGTGCCAGTAGCATCCTGGGGCTTAACTATGGCTACACCTTC,CASSILGLNYGYTF,TRBJ1-2,TRBV19,.,many
TGTGCCAGCAGTGAACGTAACAGAGAAAACATTCAGTACTTC,CASSERNRENIQYF,TRBJ2-4,TRBV6-1,.,many
TGCGCCAGCAGCTTGGACGGCGGGGAGTACAATGAGCAGTTCTTC,CASSLDGGEYNEQFF,TRBJ2-1,TRBV5-1,.,.
TGTGCCAGCAGCCACCTAGACAATGAGCAGTTCTTC,CASSHLDNEQFF,TRBJ2-1,TRBV4-2,.,many
TGCAGTGCTAGAGGGGGCCGGGACCCCCGAGGAGAGACCCAGTACTTC,CSARGGRDPRGETQYF,TRBJ2-5,TRBV20-1,.,many
TGTGCCAGCAGTTATCAGCAGAGCACAGATACGCAGTATTTT,CASSYQQSTDTQYF,TRBJ2-3,TRBV6-2/TRBV6-3,.,few
TGTGCCAGCAGTTACCGGGTTACCTCCTACAATGAGCAGTTCTTC,CASSYRVTSYNEQFF,TRBJ2-1,TRBV6-2/TRBV6-3,.,many
TGTGCCAGCTCACCACAGATGAACACCGGGGAGCTGTTTTTT,CASSPQMNTGELFF,TRBJ2-2,TRBV18,.,many
TGTGCCAGCAGCCCGGAGTCCAGCTCCTACAATGAGCAGTTCTTC,CASSPESSSYNEQFF,TRBJ2-1,TRBV4-2,.,.
TGCAGTGCTAGAGATCCTAGCGGAGGCACAGATACGCAGTATTTT,CSARDPSGGTDTQYF,TRBJ2-3,TRBV20-1,TRBD2,many
TGTGCCAGCAGCCTAATACGGGGGATAGGCTACACCTTC,CASSLIRGIGYTF,TRBJ1-2,TRBV11-2,.,many
TGTGCCAGCAGCTTACGACTAGCGGGACCAAGAGTGGGTGATACGCAGTATTTT,CASSLRLAGPRVGDTQYF,TRBJ2-3,TRBV13,TRBD2,many
TGTGCCAGCAGTTTTGGGCAGAACACTGAAGCTTTCTTT,CASSFGQNTEAFF,TRBJ1-1,TRBV27,.,medium-sized
TGTGCCAGCAGCTTCCGGGACAGCTCCCCTGAAGCTTTCTTT,CASSFRDSSPEAFF,TRBJ1-1,TRBV11-2,TRBD1,many
TGTGCCAGCAGTTACGGTCTAGCGGACCATAGCTCCTACAATGAGCAGTTCTTC,CASSYGLADHSSYNEQFF,TRBJ2-1,TRBV6-2/TRBV6-3,TRBD2,many
TGCGCCAGCAGTTCAAACCCCCGAGTCTCCTACAATGAGCAGTTCTTC,CASSSNPRVSYNEQFF,TRBJ2-1,TRBV5-1,.,.
TGTGCCAGCAGTTTCGGTATCCTCTCTGGAAACACCATATATTTT,CASSFGILSGNTIYF,TRBJ1-3,TRBV12-3/TRBV12-4,.,.
TGTGCCAGCAGCTTAGACACGAGCTTGCGGGAGCTGTTTTTT,CASSLDTSLRELFF,TRBJ2-2,TRBV11-2,.,once
TGTGCCAGCAGCTTGCCCAGGGGAGAGACCCAGTACTTC,CASSLPRGETQYF,TRBJ2-5,TRBV5-4,.,few
TGTGCCAGCAGCCTAGGGACGGCGTTGTCTAATGAAAAACTGTTTTTT,CASSLGTALSNEKLFF,TRBJ1-4,TRBV11-1,.,many
TGTGCCAGCAGTCGATCGGGACTTCTCTACGAGCAGTACTTC,CASSRSGLLYEQYF,TRBJ2-7,TRBV28,.,many
TGTGCCAGCAGCCTGGGGGGCGGACAAGAGACCCAGTACTTC,CASSLGGGQETQYF,TRBJ2-5,TRBV25-1,.,few
TGCAGCGTAGCGGACAGGGAAGAGTTCTTC,CSVADREEFF,TRBJ2-1,TRBV29-1,TRBD1,.
TGTGCCAGCAGTGAAGCTCGTTCGGGACTAGGCGAGCAGTTCTTC,CASSEARSGLGEQFF,TRBJ2-1,TRBV2,TRBD2,many
TGTGCCAGCAGCCAAGGGGGACAGGGGGAAAACTATGGCTACACCTTC,CASSQGGQGENYGYTF,TRBJ1-2,TRBV4-2,TRBD1,many
TGCAGCGTTGAACGGCAGGCCTATGGCTACACCTTC,CSVERQAYGYTF,TRBJ1-2,TRBV29-1,.,few
TGTGCCAGCAGTTTATCCCGGTCCTACAATGAGCAGTTCTTC,CASSLSRSYNEQFF,TRBJ2-1,TRBV28,.,many
TGTGCCAGCAGCTTTGGAGGACTAGGGGTTGATACGCAGTATTTT,CASSFGGLGVDTQYF,TRBJ2-3,TRBV11-2,TRBD2,many
TGCAGTGCCCCCGGGACTAGCGGGTTTGATGAGCAGTTCTTC,CSAPGTSGFDEQFF,TRBJ2-1,TRBV20-1,TRBD2,many
TGTGCCGGGGGACCGATGAGAAACCAGCCCCAGCATTTT,CAGGPMRNQPQHF,TRBJ1-5,TRBV19,.,many
TGTGCCAGCAGTTCCGGGGCCTTAAGCGGCTACACCTTC,CASSSGALSGYTF,TRBJ1-2,TRBV6-5,.,many
TGTGCCACCAGCAGAGGGGAGGGCCCCGTCAATGAGCAGTTCTTC,CATSRGEGPVNEQFF,TRBJ2-1,TRBV15,TRBD2,many
TGTGCCAGTAGTCCCGGACAGCTAAACTATGGCTACACCTTC,CASSPGQLNYGYTF,TRBJ1-2,TRBV19,.,many
TGTGCCATCCTACAGGGGTCTCTGGACACTGAAGCTTTCTTT,CAILQGSLDTEAFF,TRBJ1-1,TRBV10-3,TRBD1,many
TGCAGCGCCGGGACTCCCAGAAGCTCCTACAATGAGCAGTTCTTC,CSAGTPRSSYNEQFF,TRBJ2-1,TRBV29-1,.,few
TGTGCCAGCAGTCAGGGACCATCCTACAATGAGCAGTTCTTC,CASSQGPSYNEQFF,TRBJ2-1,TRBV6-1,.,many
TGTGCCAGCAGTTTACGTCAGAGATCCTACGAGCAGTACTTC,CASSLRQRSYEQYF,TRBJ2-7,TRBV12-3/TRBV12-4,.,few
TGTGCCAGCAGCTTAGATAGGGAGGAAAAACTGTTTTTT,CASSLDREEKLFF,TRBJ1-4,TRBV11-2,.,many
TGTGCCAGCAGCCCCCAGTCGCGCCATGGTGAAGCTTTCTTT,CASSPQSRHGEAFF,TRBJ1-1,TRBV9,.,many
TGCAGCGCCTCAGTACTAGCGGACCCGGCCAATGAGCAGTTCTTC,CSASVLADPANEQFF,TRBJ2-1,TRBV29-1,TRBD2,.
TGTGCCAGCAGCGGCTTGGGCGTTTCGACAGATACGCAGTATTTT,CASSGLGVSTDTQYF,TRBJ2-3,TRBV4-2,.,.
TGTGCCAGTCGACGGCTCTCTGGAAACACCATATATTTT,CASRRLSGNTIYF,TRBJ1-3,TRBV19,.,many
TGTGCCAGCAGTTTTCCGGCATTGGCCTCCGAGCAGTACTTC,CASSFPALASEQYF,TRBJ2-7,TRBV28,.,many
TGTGCCAGCAGTCCCCGACAGGATAATCAGCCCCAGCATTTT,CASSPRQDNQPQHF,TRBJ1-5,TRBV28,.,many
TGTGCCAGCAGTTATGGGGGACAGGCAGGATACGAGCAGTACTTC,CASSYGGQAGYEQYF,TRBJ2-7,TRBV6-2/TRBV6-3,TRBD1,.
TGTGCCACCAGTGATTCTCGGACCAGTCGGGAGCTGTTTTTT,CATSDSRTSRELFF,TRBJ2-2,TRBV24-1,.,many